This record looks at one T cell receptor (beta chain) sequence and its context. This entry belongs to a study of blood T cell repertoires in COVID-19. CDR1 is MNHEY and CDR2 is SVGAGI in the germline V gene. The length of the CDR3 is 15 residues. With V trimmed by 6 bases and J by 4 bases, 8 bases remained unmatched. Assay: immunoSEQ multiplex PCR; the TCRdb copy retains only in-frame clones and omits some. Found here are fewer than 500,000 clones, about 90% of them singletons; the top ten hold 0.7% to 0.85%. This receptor was obtained from a man aged 18 to 30 with COVID-19, enrolled during active disease. The gene calls are TRBV6-5 and TRBJ2-2; 7 bases agree with TRBD1. The specimen was peripheral blood. The CDR3 nucleotides read TGTGCCAGCAGCTCCAACAGGGGAACCACCGGGGAGCTGTTTTTT. This encodes CASSSNRGTTGELFF.